Following are 19 T cell receptor beta chains from one sample sequenced in a study of blood T cells in healthy people across ages. The second PCR ran about 6 to 12 cycles with a sample-barcoded 5' primer and J-beta primers. MiXCR, applied by TCRdb to the 5' RACE reads, yields one record per CDR3 protein. This sample has 1.5 million to 2 million distinct CDR3 sequences, with 28% found just once. The sample comprised blood. These receptors all stem from a woman aged 25 to 39 in good health.

This CDR3 is CSARGERGDADTQYF. The CDR3 DNA is TGCAGTGCTAGAGGGGAACGTGGGGACGCAGATACGCAGTATTTT. The chain recombines TRBV20-1 with TRBJ2-3; D assignment may be TRBD1 or TRBD2 (5 bases each). V was pared by 1 base and J by 4 bases, with 15 bases between. CDR1 and CDR2 (germline): DFQATT, SNEGSKA (reference sequence). CDR3 length: 15 amino acids.

This chain joins TRBV20-1 and TRBJ1-1; D gene uncertain. The V gene's germline CDR1 is DFQATT and CDR2 SNEGSKA (reference sequence). The V gene lost 4 bases and the J gene lost 1 base, with 10 bases spanning the gap. There are 13 residues in the CDR3. CDR3 nucleotides: TGCAGTGCTAAAGATTTGGCGAACACTGAAGCTTTCTTT. As protein: CSAKDLANTEAFF.

The J gene is TRBJ1-6, the V gene TRBV5-6, with no clear D. This CDR3 contains 14 residues. Germline V gives CDR1 SGHDT, CDR2 YYEEEE. The V and J ends lost 1 base and 5 bases respectively, with 7 bases between them. CDR3 region: CASSLWQHNSPLHF. The CDR3 nucleotides read TGTGCCAGCAGCTTGTGGCAGCATAATTCACCCCTCCACTTT.

This clonotype was seen ten or more times. Compared with germline, one end of the junction differs, possibly owing to a read error. This chain connects TRBV12-3 or TRBV12-4 to TRBJ2-1, with D tentatively TRBD1 or TRBD2 (5 bases each). This CDR3 has 13 residues. CDR3 in amino acids: CASSLEGYNEQFF. In DNA form, the CDR3 reads TGTGCCAGCAGCTTAGAGGGGTACAATGAGCAGTTCTTC.

This chain connects TRBV27 to TRBJ2-1; TRBD2 matches 13 bases. The CDR3 runs 16 residues. J lost 10 bases, V lost 4 bases, and 10 bases had no gene match. Germline CDR1 is MNHEY and CDR2 is SMNVEV (reference sequence). CDR3 nucleotide sequence: TGTGCCAGCAGTTCAATCGGACTAGCGGGGGTAAAGGAGCAGTTCTTC. Amino acids: CASSSIGLAGVKEQFF.

The chain has TRBV5-1 and TRBJ2-7; the D call may be TRBD1 or TRBD2 (5 bases each). This CDR3 region has 12 residues. With 7 bases removed from V and 5 bases from J, the gap between germline ends came to 13 bases. From germline, CDR1 is SGHRS and CDR2 YFSETQ. The CDR3 nucleotides read TGCGCCAGCCGGGGCCAACCCGACGAGCAGTACGTC. It codes for CASRGQPDEQYV.

V and J are TRBV7-2 and TRBJ2-1, with D possibly TRBD2 on 6 matching bases. Per the germline V gene, CDR1 is SGHTA and CDR2 is FQGNSA. The CDR3 is 15 amino acids. Deletions cut 1 base from V and 10 bases from J, with 17 bases between. The CDR3 DNA is TGTGCCAGCAGCTTAGACGGACTACGCACTGGGGAGCAGTTCTTC. Translation: CASSLDGLRTGEQFF. Full variable domain (rest looked up from reference TRBV7-2 and TRBJ2-1): GAGVSQSPSNKVTEKGKDVELRCDPISGHTALYWYRQSLGQGLEFLIYFQGNSAPDKSGLPSDRFSAERTGGSVSTLTIQRTQQEDSAVYLCASSLDGLRTGEQFFGPGTRLTVL.

This clonotype was observed a few times. The chain recombines TRBV5-5 with TRBJ1-2; 7 positions agree with TRBD1. Germline assignment: CDR1 SGHKS and CDR2 YYEKEE (reference sequence). This CDR3 region has 14 residues. After removal of 6 bases from V and 4 bases from J, the junction contained 9 bases not matched to a gene. The CDR3 reads CASNSGTDIYGYTF. CDR3 DNA sequence: TGTGCCAGCAACTCCGGGACAGATATCTATGGCTACACCTTC.

This clonotype was picked up one time. The chain joins TRBV3-1 to TRBJ2-1; TRBD1 agrees at 9 bases. From germline, CDR1 is LGHDT and CDR2 YNNKEL (reference sequence). The CDR3 is made up of 15 amino acids. The junction had 11 bases not matched to a gene; V was cut back by 4 bases and J by 10 bases. The CDR3 DNA reads as TGTGCCAGCAGCCTTCACAGGGACAGGGTTATCGAGCAGTTCTTC. Translating gives CASSLHRDRVIEQFF.

The J gene is TRBJ2-1, the V gene TRBV11-2, with 16 bases that match TRBD2. V lost 5 bases to trimming and J lost 2 bases; unmatched junction nucleotides: 9. Germline CDR1 and CDR2: SGHAT and FQNNGV. CDR3 size: 19 residues. The CDR3 loop reads CASSIPGLAGGSTYNEQFF. The CDR3 region has the DNA TGTGCCAGCAGCATCCCGGGACTAGCGGGGGGGTCTACCTACAATGAGCAGTTCTTC.

In its sample, this clonotype was seen a few times. V is TRBV29-1 and J is TRBJ2-1; 11 nucleotides agree with TRBD2. This CDR3 has 13 residues. Germline CDR1 is SQVTM and CDR2 is ANQGSEA. J was trimmed by 10 bases and V by 3 bases; bases with no gene match: 5. This chain's CDR3 is CSVDVAGGSEQFF. DNA for the CDR3: TGCAGCGTTGATGTAGCGGGGGGGAGCGAGCAGTTCTTC.

The chain carries TRBV12-5 and TRBJ1-5; D may be TRBD1 (5 bases). The CDR3 runs 15 residues. Trimming pared 1 base from V and 10 bases from J, leaving 17 bases between. CDR1 is LGHNT, CDR2 FRNRAP, per germline. CDR3 nucleotides: TGTGCTAGTGGTTTGGCCCAGGGACGGGTGGTACCCCAGCATTTT. Translated, it gives CASGLAQGRVVPQHF.

This clonotype was seen a few times. The rearrangement uses TRBV20-1 and TRBJ2-1; the match to TRBD1 covers 10 bases. The V and J ends lost 2 bases and 9 bases, in that order; junction bases with no gene match: 10. The CDR3 loop spans 15 amino acids. Germline CDR1 and CDR2: DFQATT and SNEGSKA (reference sequence). CDR3 bases: TGCAGTGCTAGAATTGGGGACAGGGGACGCGGTGAGCAGTTCTTC. This codes for CSARIGDRGRGEQFF.

Ten or more counts support this clonotype. The chain recombines TRBV7-9 with TRBJ2-3, with D perhaps matching TRBD2 (6 bases). Germline CDR1 and CDR2: SEHNR and FQNEAQ (reference sequence). Trimming removed 5 bases from V and 0 bases from J, with 18 bases in between. CDR3 size: 17 residues. CDR3 loop: CASSPGLRTKSTDTQYF. The DNA of the CDR3 is TGTGCCAGCAGCCCGGGACTCCGAACCAAAAGCACAGATACGCAGTATTTT.

This clonotype appeared a few times. The rearrangement joins TRBV11-2 to TRBJ2-7; 8 bases align to TRBD2. CDR3 size: 17 residues. CDR1 is SGHAT and CDR2 is FQNNGV in the germline V gene. Germline trimming cut 5 bases from V and 0 bases from J; bases unmatched to any gene: 12. The CDR3, as DNA: TGTGCCAGCAGCCCCCTTAGCGGGGTTAAAAGCTCCTACGAGCAGTACTTC. Residues: CASSPLSGVKSSYEQYF. Based on the CDR3 plus reference TRBV11-2 and TRBJ2-7, the full variable domain is EAGVAQSPRYKIIEKRQSVAFWCNPISGHATLYWYQQILGQGPKLLIQFQNNGVVDDSQLPKDRFSAERLKGVDSTLKIQPAKLEDSAVYLCASSPLSGVKSSYEQYFGPGTRLTVT.

This clonotype was picked up a small number of times. The chain uses TRBV16 and TRBJ2-1, with 8 bases identical to TRBD2. V lost 4 bases to trimming and J lost 7 bases; unmatched junction nucleotides: 9. The CDR3 contains 15 residues. The germline V gene encodes CDR1 KGHSY and CDR2 FQNENV. The CDR3 DNA reads as TGTGCCAGCAGCCGTACGACGCGGGGGGAAAATGAGCAGTTCTTC. Protein sequence: CASSRTTRGENEQFF.

V gene TRBV7-6 combines with J gene TRBJ2-5, with D possibly TRBD2 on 5 matching bases. V was clipped by 5 bases and J by 2 bases, with 12 bases between them. Germline CDR1 SGHVS, CDR2 FNYEAQ. The CDR3 consists of 14 residues. CDR3 residues: CASSPTRAQETQYF. CDR3 nucleotide sequence: TGTGCCAGCAGCCCAACGAGGGCGCAAGAGACCCAGTACTTC.

This clonotype has only a few counts. V usage is TRBV5-1 and J usage is TRBJ1-4; D unresolved. The CDR3 sequence is 13 residues long. Germline V lookup: CDR1 SGHRS, CDR2 YFSETQ. Trimming cost V 5 bases and J 0 bases, with 5 bases left between them. CDR3 sequence: CASRTSTNEKLFF. The CDR3 region has the DNA TGCGCCAGCAGGACATCAACTAATGAAAAACTGTTTTTT.

This clonotype has a handful of counts. The chain carries TRBV5-6 and TRBJ2-5; 8 bases are a match to TRBD2. The CDR3 contains 17 residues. Germline V CDR1 and CDR2: SGHDT, YYEEEE. The ends lost 2 bases at V and 5 bases at J; junction bases unmatched: 14. The CDR3 region is CASSFSAGGVRGETQYF. The DNA of the CDR3 is TGTGCCAGCAGCTTTTCCGCCGGGGGGGTCCGTGGGGAGACCCAGTACTTC.